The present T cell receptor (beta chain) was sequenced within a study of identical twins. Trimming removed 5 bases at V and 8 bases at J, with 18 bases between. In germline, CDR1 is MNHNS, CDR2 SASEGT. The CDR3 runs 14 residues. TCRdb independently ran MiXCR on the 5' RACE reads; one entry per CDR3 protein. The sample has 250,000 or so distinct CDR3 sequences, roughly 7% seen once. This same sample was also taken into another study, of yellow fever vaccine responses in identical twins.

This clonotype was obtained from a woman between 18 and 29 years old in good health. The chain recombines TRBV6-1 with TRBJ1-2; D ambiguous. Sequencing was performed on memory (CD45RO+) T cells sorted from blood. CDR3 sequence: CASSPLGLAGGYTF. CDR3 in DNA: TGTGCCAGCAGTCCCCTCGGCCTCGCGGGGGGCTACACCTTC.